This is a list of T cell receptor beta chains from one sample in a study of T-cell memory formation after mild COVID-19. Using its own MiXCR run on the 5' RACE reads, TCRdb lists one record per CDR3 protein. The sample contains hundreds of thousands of distinct CDR3 sequences, roughly 20% of which appear only once. Sequencing input: PBMCs or a T cell subset sorted from them (not recorded which). All receptors come from an adult woman who had mild COVID-19 (a few samples of this study predate the infection). Cell type and time point are not known. Each CDR3 is given with its conserved first and last residue. The D gene is left open where the match is weak. Where a row states a size, it is once, few, many or the class of an expanded clone; other rows omit it.

abundance: few
v_gene: TRBV29-1
d_gene: TRBD1
j_gene: TRBJ2-1
CDR3nt: TGCAGCGGCTCCGGGACAGGGGGGGTACGGCTCTACAATGAGCAGTTCTTC
CDR3aa: CSGSGTGGVRLYNEQFF

abundance: NA
v_gene: TRBV20-1
d_gene: NA
j_gene: TRBJ1-1
CDR3nt: TGCAGTGCTAGTGACCGCCCAGCTGAAGCTTTCTTT
CDR3aa: CSASDRPAEAFF

abundance: few
v_gene: TRBV5-5
d_gene: NA
j_gene: TRBJ1-1
CDR3nt: TGTGCCAGCAGCGCTATGCTCGGCGGGGAAACTGAAGCTTTCTTT
CDR3aa: CASSAMLGGETEAFF

abundance: NA
v_gene: TRBV11-2
d_gene: TRBD1
j_gene: TRBJ1-4
CDR3nt: TGTGCCAGCAGCTTAACCCGGACAGGAGATAATGAAAAACTGTTTTTT
CDR3aa: CASSLTRTGDNEKLFF

abundance: few
v_gene: TRBV7-6
d_gene: TRBD2
j_gene: TRBJ2-3
CDR3nt: TGTGCCAGCAGCCGCTTTCGGACTAGCGGGACCAGCACAGATACGCAGTATTTT
CDR3aa: CASSRFRTSGTSTDTQYF

abundance: NA
v_gene: TRBV19
d_gene: TRBD2
j_gene: TRBJ2-1
CDR3nt: TGTGCCAGTAGGGGTACAGGGGTAGCGGGAGGGGAGCAGTTCTTC
CDR3aa: CASRGTGVAGGEQFF

abundance: NA
v_gene: TRBV24-1
d_gene: TRBD1
j_gene: TRBJ1-1
CDR3nt: TGTGCCTCCCCACCGGGACAGGGAAGCACTGAAGCTTTCTTT
CDR3aa: CASPPGQGSTEAFF

abundance: NA
v_gene: TRBV7-6
d_gene: TRBD2
j_gene: TRBJ2-3
CDR3nt: TGTGCCAGCAGCCTCGTTGCGGGAGAGGCTGATACGCAGTATTTT
CDR3aa: CASSLVAGEADTQYF

abundance: few
v_gene: TRBV15
d_gene: NA
j_gene: TRBJ1-4
CDR3nt: TGTGCCACCAGCAGAGTACAGGGAAGTGAAAAACTGTTTTTT
CDR3aa: CATSRVQGSEKLFF

abundance: NA
v_gene: TRBV10-3
d_gene: TRBD2
j_gene: TRBJ2-3
CDR3nt: TGTGCCATCAGTGAAGGCGGGGGACGCACAGATACGCAGTATTTT
CDR3aa: CAISEGGGRTDTQYF

abundance: NA
v_gene: TRBV29-1
d_gene: NA
j_gene: TRBJ2-7
CDR3nt: TGCAGCGTGCGCCCAGGGTACGAGCAGTACTTC
CDR3aa: CSVRPGYEQYF

abundance: few
v_gene: TRBV7-9
d_gene: TRBD1
j_gene: TRBJ2-7
CDR3nt: TGTGCCAGCAGCTTTATTCCGGGACAGTCCTACGAGCAGTACTTC
CDR3aa: CASSFIPGQSYEQYF

abundance: NA
v_gene: TRBV4-2
d_gene: TRBD2
j_gene: TRBJ2-1
CDR3nt: TGTGCCAGCAGCCCAAAGCTTCTTAGACTAGCGGGGAACAATGAGCAGTTCTTC
CDR3aa: CASSPKLLRLAGNNEQFF

abundance: few
v_gene: TRBV11-2
d_gene: TRBD2
j_gene: TRBJ2-7
CDR3nt: TGTGCCAGCAGCCCCGCCGTTAGCGGGAGCAAGTCCTACGAGCAGTACTTC
CDR3aa: CASSPAVSGSKSYEQYF

abundance: NA
v_gene: TRBV12-3/TRBV12-4
d_gene: NA
j_gene: TRBJ2-3
CDR3nt: TGTGCCAGCAGTTTAGGTACCGAACCCCTCACAGATACGCAGTATTTT
CDR3aa: CASSLGTEPLTDTQYF

abundance: NA
v_gene: TRBV6-6
d_gene: TRBD1
j_gene: TRBJ1-3
CDR3nt: TGTGCCAGCAGGTCTGGGACAGGGTATGGGGGCTCTGGAAACACCATATATTTT
CDR3aa: CASRSGTGYGGSGNTIYF

abundance: NA
v_gene: TRBV5-4
d_gene: NA
j_gene: TRBJ2-7
CDR3nt: TGTGCCAGCAGCGGGACTACAGGGCTTGGGCAGTACTTC
CDR3aa: CASSGTTGLGQYF

abundance: few
v_gene: TRBV6-1
d_gene: TRBD1
j_gene: TRBJ1-2
CDR3nt: TGTGCCAGCAGGGACAGGGAAGGGCTTTATGGCTACACCTTC
CDR3aa: CASRDREGLYGYTF

abundance: NA
v_gene: TRBV20-1
d_gene: NA
j_gene: TRBJ2-7
CDR3nt: TGCAGTGCTAGTGTGCAGGGGTCCTACGAGCAGTACTTC
CDR3aa: CSASVQGSYEQYF

abundance: many
v_gene: TRBV3-1
d_gene: NA
j_gene: TRBJ2-7
CDR3nt: TGTGCCAGCAGCCCAACTAGGGCTTCCTACGAGCAGTACTTC
CDR3aa: CASSPTRASYEQYF

abundance: NA
v_gene: TRBV3-1
d_gene: NA
j_gene: TRBJ1-2
CDR3nt: TGTGCCAGCAGCCGGACTGACTATGGCTACACCTTC
CDR3aa: CASSRTDYGYTF

abundance: NA
v_gene: TRBV12-3/TRBV12-4
d_gene: TRBD1
j_gene: TRBJ2-7
CDR3nt: TGTGCCAGCAGCTTCGACAGGGAGCACGAGCAGTACTTC
CDR3aa: CASSFDREHEQYF

abundance: NA
v_gene: TRBV4-3
d_gene: NA
j_gene: TRBJ2-7
CDR3nt: TGCGCCAGCAGCCAAGAATGGGGCGACAACTCCTACGAGCAGTACTTC
CDR3aa: CASSQEWGDNSYEQYF

abundance: NA
v_gene: TRBV23-1
d_gene: NA
j_gene: TRBJ1-2
CDR3nt: TGCGCCAGCAGTCAATCGACACAGAACTATGGCTACACCTTC
CDR3aa: CASSQSTQNYGYTF

abundance: NA
v_gene: TRBV4-1
d_gene: NA
j_gene: TRBJ1-5
CDR3nt: TGCGCCAGCAGCCAAGATCCCGGGGGCAATCAGCTCCAGCATTTT
CDR3aa: CASSQDPGGNQLQHF

abundance: NA
v_gene: TRBV5-1
d_gene: TRBD1
j_gene: TRBJ2-3
CDR3nt: TGCGCCAGCAGCTTGGGCCTGGACAGGATCACAGATACGCAGTATTTT
CDR3aa: CASSLGLDRITDTQYF

abundance: NA
v_gene: TRBV29-1
d_gene: TRBD2
j_gene: TRBJ2-2
CDR3nt: TGCAGCGTTGGCCTAGCGGGAGAGGTCGGGGAGCTGTTTTTT
CDR3aa: CSVGLAGEVGELFF

abundance: NA
v_gene: TRBV4-3
d_gene: TRBD2
j_gene: TRBJ2-3
CDR3nt: TGCGCCAGCAGCCAAGGGGTTAGCGGGAGGGCCGATACGCAGTATTTT
CDR3aa: CASSQGVSGRADTQYF

abundance: NA
v_gene: TRBV14
d_gene: NA
j_gene: TRBJ2-1
CDR3nt: TGTGCCAGCAGCCAAGAAATGCAGGGATGGCAGTTCTTC
CDR3aa: CASSQEMQGWQFF

abundance: once
v_gene: TRBV10-3
d_gene: NA
j_gene: TRBJ2-5
CDR3nt: TGTGCCATCAGTGAGTCGCTCCAAGAGACCCAGTACTTC
CDR3aa: CAISESLQETQYF

abundance: NA
v_gene: TRBV4-2
d_gene: NA
j_gene: TRBJ2-3
CDR3nt: TGTGCCAGCAGCCAAGAAATGGGGACAGATACGCAGTATTTT
CDR3aa: CASSQEMGTDTQYF